What follows are 2 T cell receptor beta chains derived from one specimen sequenced in a study of CD8+ T cells in alopecia areata. The treatment denotes: oral pan-JAK inhibitor, 5-10 mg twice daily. Sequencing templates came from extracted RNA that was reverse transcribed into cDNA. The assay was immunoSEQ multiplex PCR, and TCRdb's table has in-frame clones only and misses some. In the table there are 90,000 to 120,000 clones, around 83% of which are singletons. The sample was CD8+ T cells sorted from blood, taken at week 24, from a patient treated with tofacitinib. These receptors came from a human donor with alopecia areata.

The chain links TRBV2 to TRBJ2-2; D possibly corresponds to TRBD2 (6 bases). Trimming shortened V by 6 bases and J by 6 bases, and 11 bases separated the two germline ends. In germline, CDR1 is SNHLY, CDR2 FYNNEI. The CDR3 length is 13 residues. DNA of the CDR3: TGTGCCAGCAGAGACGGGGAGGCCGGGGAGCTGTTTTTT. It encodes CASRDGEAGELFF. Using reference TRBV2 and TRBJ2-2 for the parts outside the CDR3, the full variable domain is EPEVTQTPSHQVTQMGQEVILRCVPISNHLYFYWYRQILGQKVEFLVSFYNNEISEKSEIFDDQFSVERPDGSNFTLKIRSTKLEDSAMYFCASRDGEAGELFFGEGSRLTVL.

The rearrangement joins TRBV30 to TRBJ1-4; D is possibly TRBD1 (5 bases). This CDR3 has 16 amino acids. Trimming took 8 bases from V and 0 from J, leaving 19 bases between them. Germline assignment: CDR1 GTSNPN and CDR2 SVGIG (reference sequence). The DNA for the CDR3 is TGTGCCGGATCCCCCGGGGCAGGGACAACTAATGAAAAACTGTTTTTT. Translation gives CAGSPGAGTTNEKLFF.